The following is a TCR beta chain sequence with its context. Its antigen remains unidentified. Per-base quality was not reported, and no clone a single base away is much larger than it. Genomic DNA was extracted from sorted cells for sequencing of the TCRbeta CDR3 region. TCRbeta CDR3 regions were sequenced using the immunoSEQ Assay. TCRdb's version of the immuneACCESS table is confined to in-frame rearrangements and falls short of the full clone set. An unresolved V gene accounts for under half of the shortfall where checked; the remainder is of unknown origin. Present in this sample are tens of thousands of clones, about nine tenths of which were seen just once. The ten largest clonotypes hold approximately 0.49% of the sample. This entry is derived from a study of OX40 agonist ivuxolimab in advanced cancers. Context from the whole study: The costimulatory receptor OX40 (CD134) was targeted by ivuxolimab, a fully human IgG2 agonistic monoclonal antibody. In the dose-escalation cohort, 65% to 85% of patients were male, and the mean age was roughly 60 years with a range of roughly 20 to 80. Of the roughly 52 dose-escalation patients, hepatocellular carcinoma was present in 19, melanoma in around 15, renal cell carcinoma in 9 and head and neck cancer in 9. Partial responses were achieved by three dose-escalation patients, of whom one had hepatocellular carcinoma and two had cutaneous melanoma. Intravenous ivuxolimab was administered to patients every 2 weeks at six dose levels: 0.01, 0.1, 0.3, 1.5, 3 and 10 mg/kg. The monotherapy dose-escalation portion (N ≈ 52 patients) of the phase I ivuxolimab trial is reported in the paper. Patients were allowed to have had prior anti-PD-1, anti-PD-L1 or anti-CTLA-4 therapy, and approximately 37% of the dose-escalation patients had been treated with checkpoint inhibitors. Peripheral TCRbeta sequencing aimed to test whether ivuxolimab altered TCR sequence diversity and caused clonal T-cell expansion.

Study-level results and caveats: Partial responders in the 0.1-3.0 mg/kg groups had among the lowest normalized peripheral clonal expansion, especially among CD8+ T cells. On average, CD8+ T cells showed more expanded clones than CD4+ T cells after ivuxolimab. Antigen specificity was not determined for the clonally expanded peripheral T cells. Low levels of normalized T-cell clonal expansion were also seen in some patients who did not respond. Clonal expansion of both CD4+ and CD8+ blood T cells was observed from baseline to week 6 at doses 0.1 to 3.0 mg/kg.

The trial excluded patients who had a history of autoimmune disease or who were on systemic immunosuppression. Peripheral blood for TCR sequencing was collected from all dose cohorts at baseline, on cycle 4 day 1, and on cycle 7 day 1. Samples came from an open-label, multicenter, first-in-human phase I dose-escalation trial of ivuxolimab. Adults with locally advanced or metastatic melanoma, renal cell, hepatocellular, or head and neck squamous cell carcinoma were enrolled in the trial. CD4+ and CD8+ T cells were sorted separately from peripheral blood before TCR sequencing. The source was CD4+ or CD8+ T cells sorted from blood, collected in a trial of the OX40 agonist ivuxolimab. This clonotype was sampled from an adult with an advanced solid tumor such as melanoma, head and neck, liver or kidney cancer.

For the CDR3, the sequence is CASSLLQGPAGEQYF. The bases are TGTGCCAGCAGCTTGCTTCAGGGCCCGGCAGGGGAGCAGTACTTC. Here the chain combines TRBV5-5 and TRBJ2-7; TRBD1 is a weak D gene call, 5 bases matching. The V and J ends are trimmed by 1 base and 7 bases, leaving 18 bases between them. The germline V gene encodes CDR1 SGHKS and CDR2 YYEKEE (reference sequence). The CDR3 measures 15 amino acids from cysteine to phenylalanine. Here the CDR3 DNA is all that survives: 45 bases in frame from base 1.